This T cell receptor beta chain came from a study of T cells in Graves' hyperthyroidism and ophthalmopathy. Study observations and caveats: Blood also showed most of the thyroid clonotypes that were expanded above 0.001. Classification by a 13 V-J model distinguished ophthalmopathy from stable hyperthyroidism. In validation, the model predicted ophthalmopathy. These predictions came a median about 6.2 months before onset.

RNA transcripts were the template for amplifying TCR beta CDR3 regions. First-round RT-PCR of the TCR CDR3 relied on the HTBI primer set. TCRdb itself ran the multiplex PCR reads through MiXCR, one entry per CDR3 protein. The sample shows about 210,000 distinct CDR3 sequences, roughly 15% of them seen only once. The CDR3 runs 14 residues. The J segment lost 5 bases and the V segment lost 4 bases, leaving 9 bases of the junction unmatched. Looked up from germline, CDR1 is DFQATT and CDR2 is SNEGSKA (reference sequence). Patients aged 18 to 65 had newly diagnosed hyperthyroidism of under 2 months' duration. This clonotype was detected many times. What it recognizes is unknown.

Sequencing was carried out using blood. The chain links TRBV20-1 to TRBJ2-5; TRBD2 matches at 8 bases. The source of this sequence is a man aged 50 or older with Graves' hyperthyroidism. CDR3 protein: CSAISGRAGETQYF. The CDR3 DNA follows: TGCAGTGCTATTTCCGGGAGGGCTGGGGAGACCCAGTACTTC.